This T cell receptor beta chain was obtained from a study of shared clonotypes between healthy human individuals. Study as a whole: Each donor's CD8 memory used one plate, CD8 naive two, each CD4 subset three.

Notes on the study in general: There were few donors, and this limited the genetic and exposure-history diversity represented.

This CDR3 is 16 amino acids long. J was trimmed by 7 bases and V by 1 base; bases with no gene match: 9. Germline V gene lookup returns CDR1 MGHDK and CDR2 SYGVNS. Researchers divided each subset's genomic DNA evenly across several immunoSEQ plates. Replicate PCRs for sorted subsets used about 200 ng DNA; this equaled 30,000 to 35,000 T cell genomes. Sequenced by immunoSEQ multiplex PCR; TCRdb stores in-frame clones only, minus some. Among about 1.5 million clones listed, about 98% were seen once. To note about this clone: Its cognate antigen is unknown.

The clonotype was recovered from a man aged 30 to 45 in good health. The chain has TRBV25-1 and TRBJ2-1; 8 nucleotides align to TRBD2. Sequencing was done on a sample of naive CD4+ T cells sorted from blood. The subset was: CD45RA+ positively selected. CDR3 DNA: TGTGCCAGCAGTGAATCACTCTGGGCGGGAGGTAATGAGCAGTTCTTC. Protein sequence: CASSESLWAGGNEQFF.